These T cell receptor beta chains were read from a single sample in a study of blood T cell repertoires in COVID-19. Assay: immunoSEQ multiplex PCR; the TCRdb copy retains only in-frame clones and omits some. The sample shows approximately 300,000 clones, 89% of them seen only once. Sequencing input: PBMCs or T cells enriched from blood (not recorded which). The origin of the receptors is a man in his fifties or sixties who had recovered from COVID-19. CDR3s include the opening cysteine and the closing phenylalanine or tryptophan.

V	length	J	CDR3
TRBV5-4	14	TRBJ1-6	CASSSDRGTSPLHF
TRBV27	17	TRBJ2-2	CASSSQGGTFRTGELFF
TRBV5-6	16	TRBJ2-2	CASSLWGQVNTGELFF
TRBV5-1	15	TRBJ2-5	CASSLRDRVQETQYF
TRBV28	14	TRBJ1-2	CASSRDTKGYGYTF
TRBV28	14	TRBJ2-1	CASSFHRGLNEQFF
TRBV3-1/TRBV3-2	14	TRBJ2-7	CASSQGQGPGEQYF
TRBV7-9	17	TRBJ2-3	CASSLGSGTAFTDTQYF
TRBV19	15	TRBJ1-3	CASSMGWDIGNTIYF
TRBV5-4	15	TRBJ2-5	CASSRVPDYQETQYF
TRBV7-2	16	TRBJ2-2	CASSSAGTRITGELFF
TRBV5-4	16	TRBJ2-3	CASSFYRDRVSDTQYF
TRBV6-5	13	TRBJ2-7	CASREGQPYEQYF
TRBV27	14	TRBJ2-5	CASSLSDFGETQYF
TRBV28	14	TRBJ1-1	CASSPHSGGTEAFF
TRBV2	14	TRBJ1-5	CASRPTGVEQPQHF
TRBV6-7	16	TRBJ1-5	CASSYSYRESNQPQHF
TRBV5-4	17	TRBJ2-1	CASSSRNRGVRSGEQFF
TRBV12-3/TRBV12-4	12	TRBJ1-2	CASRGQGLGYTF
TRBV24-1	18	TRBJ2-2	CATSELGLAGVDTGELFF
TRBV12-3/TRBV12-4	13	TRBJ1-2	CASSIQWGLGYTF
TRBV19	14	TRBJ2-7	CATPSGTGKLEQYF
TRBV7-9	18	TRBJ2-5	CASSSGGRTGGTQETQYF
TRBV19	15	TRBJ2-7	CASSIRLAGPYEQYF
TRBV7-3	15	TRBJ2-7	CASSLLGQGMDEQYF
TRBV5-1	12	TRBJ2-5	CASSSQGETQYF
TRBV13	15	TRBJ2-1	CASSFTSGGYNEQFF
TRBV7-3	11	TRBJ1-1	CASSLDTEAFF
TRBV11-2	14	TRBJ2-7	CASSVGQGGYEQYF
TRBV3-1/TRBV3-2	14	TRBJ1-1	CASSPFGREAEAFF
TRBV19	16	TRBJ2-1	CASSISTGGAYNEQFF
TRBV4-1	18	TRBJ2-5	CASSQDPGTSGRWETQYF
TRBV5-1	16	TRBJ2-4	CASSLAVSLAKNIQYF
TRBV19	15	TRBJ1-1	CASSYTGVMNTEAFF
TRBV19	17	TRBJ1-1	CASSIRGGFAMNTEAFF
TRBV7-9	14	TRBJ1-4	CASSTTGSNEKLFF
TRBV19	13	TRBJ1-1	CASNKGLNTEAFF